Detailed here is one T cell receptor beta chain. Its specificity is unknown. Time point denoted: baseline, week 1 (first vaccination visit). Stated treatment: pre-vaccination baseline after standard-of-care therapy. Diagnosis in the donors showed new WHO grade 3 or 4 astrocytomas that were IDH1-mutant and ATRX-lost. The data belong to a study of a mutant IDH1 vaccine in newly diagnosed glioma. Study background: Treated patients, averaging approximately 40 years, were approximately 60% male and around 40% female. Study observations and caveats: Among top peripheral T cell clonotypes, changes seemed unrelated to pseudoprogression. Detectable vaccine-induced immune responses arose in 93.3% of patients.

The CDR3 has 14 amino acids. The V end was cut by 5 bases, the J end by 5 bases, with 12 bases between. CDR1 and CDR2 from the germline V gene are WSHSY and SAAADI. Here immunoSEQ multiplex PCR was the method, and the copy in TCRdb shows in-frame clones only, minus some. The sample contains about 35,000 clones, about 80% of which appear only once. The V and J genes are TRBV10-2 and TRBJ1-4, with D unresolved. The TCR was taken from a man aged 50 to 60 with glioma. Some clones in this sample may be carry-over from other donors' samples. Sequencing was performed on peripheral blood mononuclear cells (PBMCs), taken from a glioma patient treated with radiotherapy, temozolomide or both. The CDR3 DNA sequence: TGCGCCAGCAGTCACGAAACGCTAAATGAAAAACTGTTTTTT. Translating it yields CASSHETLNEKLFF.